The 6 T cell receptor beta chains given below trace back to one sample, sequenced in a study of T cell repertoires in cytomegalovirus infection. From the reads, TCRdb called clonotypes with MiXCR, one entry per CDR3 protein. The repertoire holds around 240,000 distinct CDR3 sequences, with approximately 22% as singletons. The sample comprised CD8+ T cells from PBMCs. All receptors derive from a human donor in good health (CMV status not recorded). Some clones in this sample may be carry-over from other donors' samples.

The CDR3 DNA reads as TGTGCCAGTAGTAGAGGAGGACTCCCAGCCTACAATGAGCAGTTCTTC. The encoded protein is CASSRGGLPAYNEQFF. The gene calls are TRBV19 and TRBJ2-1; D possibly corresponds to TRBD2 (5 bases). Germline V gene data show CDR1 as LNHDA and CDR2 as SQIVND (reference sequence). V lost 4 bases, J lost 2 bases, and 15 bases lay in between. This CDR3 region has 16 residues.

This clonotype appeared many times. The chain joins TRBV19 to TRBJ2-1, with 14 bases identical to TRBD2. The junction had 17 bases not matched to a gene; V was cut back by 3 bases and J by 7 bases. Germline V gene lookup returns CDR1 LNHDA and CDR2 SQIVND (reference sequence). This CDR3 is built from 20 residues. Here the CDR3 DNA reads TGTGCCAGTAGTATCACGTCAGGACTAGCGGGGGGCCCCGGGGCAAATGAGCAGTTCTTC. The encoded protein is CASSITSGLAGGPGANEQFF.

This chain connects TRBV20-1 to TRBJ1-5; TRBD1 aligns across 9 bases. The V and J ends lost 6 bases and 3 bases, in that order; junction bases with no gene match: 6. The CDR3 is 14 residues long. Germline CDR1 and CDR2: DFQATT and SNEGSKA (reference sequence). DNA of the CDR3: TGCAGTGCCAGGACAGGGGATAACAATCAGCCCCAGCATTTT. This sequence encodes CSARTGDNNQPQHF.

This clonotype is medium-sized within its sample. This sequence joins TRBV12-3 or TRBV12-4 and TRBJ2-1; D not resolved. This CDR3 has 13 residues. V lost 10 bases to trimming and J lost 0 bases, with 10 bases between them. The DNA for the CDR3 is TGTGCCACCCAGGAGAGCTCCTACAATGAGCAGTTCTTC. Its protein product is CATQESSYNEQFF.

As concerns this clonotype: One junction end does not reproduce the germline sequence, and a read error may be involved. The rearrangement joins TRBV20-1 to TRBJ2-1; TRBD2 agrees at 8 bases. The V gene's germline CDR1 is DFQATT and CDR2 SNEGSKA (reference sequence). This CDR3 has 15 residues. In DNA form, the CDR3 reads TGCAGTGCTAGAGGCCCCGGGGGGGGATACAATGGGCAGTTCTTC. Its translation: CSARGPGGGYNGQFF.

The rearrangement uses TRBV20-1 and TRBJ1-1, with D unclear. This CDR3 spans 11 amino acids. The germline CDR1 and CDR2 sequences are DFQATT and SNEGSKA (reference sequence). Trimming left V 1 base short and J 8 bases short, with 8 bases between. CDR3 sequence: CSARGAVEAFF. In DNA form, the CDR3 reads TGCAGTGCTAGAGGGGCAGTCGAAGCTTTCTTT.